Below, 21 T cell receptor beta chains from the same sample are listed, as sequenced in a study of shared clonotypes between healthy human individuals. The repertoire was sequenced with immunoSEQ multiplex PCR; TCRdb's copy has only in-frame clones and lacks some. The sample has more than 2 million clones, just under 95% seen once. Naive CD8 cells lacked CD45RO and underwent positive selection for CCR7, leaving out terminally differentiated effector memory CD45RA+ cells. Input material: naive CD8+ T cells from PBMCs. All receptors come from a man between 18 and 35 years old in good health. Some clones in this sample may be carry-over from other donors' samples.

The chain joins TRBV28 to TRBJ1-2; TRBD1 might be the D (5 bases). Trimming removed 6 bases from V and 6 bases from J, with 14 bases in between. Germline CDR1 is MDHEN and CDR2 is SYDVKM. The CDR3 contains 13 residues. CDR3 region: CASSPRGRDGYTF. CDR3 nucleotides: TGTGCCAGCAGCCCTCGGGGCAGAGATGGCTACACCTTC.

This chain links TRBV28 with TRBJ1-1; TRBD1 might be the D (6 bases). This CDR3 is 15 amino acids long. Trimming removed 7 bases at V and 0 bases at J, with 15 bases between. Germline CDR1 is MDHEN and CDR2 is SYDVKM. CDR3 amino acids: CASKTQGSMNTEAFF. Here the CDR3 DNA reads TGTGCCAGCAAGACACAGGGATCCATGAACACTGAAGCTTTCTTT.

J is TRBJ2-1 and V is TRBV7-6; D may be TRBD1 (6 bases). V gave up 5 bases and J gave up 3 bases, with 17 bases separating them. The CDR3 has 16 amino acids. Per the germline V gene, CDR1 is SGHVS and CDR2 is FNYEAQ. The CDR3 sequence: CASSGTGSGLYNEQFF. In DNA form, the CDR3 reads TGTGCCAGCAGCGGTACAGGGTCGGGGCTCTACAATGAGCAGTTCTTC.

The chain combines TRBV6-5 with TRBJ1-2; 7 bases match TRBD1. V shed 6 bases, J shed 1 base, and the junction held 8 bases outside the gene matches. Germline assignment: CDR1 MNHEY and CDR2 SVGAGI. The CDR3 length is 15 residues. The CDR3 DNA follows: TGTGCCAGCAGCACGGTGGCAGGGGGTAACTATGGCTACACCTTC. It encodes CASSTVAGGNYGYTF.

This chain links TRBV15 with TRBJ2-3; TRBD1 might be the D (6 bases). This CDR3 has 13 residues. V gave up 1 base and J gave up 6 bases, with 8 bases separating them. Germline CDR1 and CDR2: LNHNV and YYDKDF (reference sequence). CDR3: CATSRGDTDTQYF. The CDR3 DNA is TGTGCCACCAGCAGAGGGGACACGGATACGCAGTATTTT.

The CDR3 coding sequence is TGTGCCAGCAGCTTTTACCAAGAGACCCAGTACTTC. Translation: CASSFYQETQYF. The chain couples TRBV11-2 to TRBJ2-5; D remains unclear. The CDR3 covers 12 residues. Trimming left V 3 bases short and J 0 bases short, with 2 bases between. Germline CDR1 SGHAT, CDR2 FQNNGV. Complete variable domain (other parts from reference TRBV11-2 and TRBJ2-5): EAGVAQSPRYKIIEKRQSVAFWCNPISGHATLYWYQQILGQGPKLLIQFQNNGVVDDSQLPKDRFSAERLKGVDSTLKIQPAKLEDSAVYLCASSFYQETQYFGPGTRLLVL.

This clone was seen once. The rearrangement joins TRBV5-6 to TRBJ1-2; 7 bases match TRBD1. This CDR3 is built from 16 residues. With 0 bases clipped from V and 3 bases from J, the junction kept 8 bases outside the gene matches. In germline, CDR1 is SGHDT, CDR2 YYEEEE. CDR3 region: CASSLVVGGGYYGYTF. For the CDR3, the DNA is TGTGCCAGCAGCTTGGTTGTAGGGGGCGGTTACTATGGCTACACCTTC.

The CDR3 region is CASSQAGDSGNTIYF. CDR3 bases: TGTGCCAGCAGCCAGGCTGGAGACTCTGGAAACACCATATATTTT. The chain joins TRBV7-4 to TRBJ1-3, with no clear D. The CDR3 covers 15 residues. V lost 5 bases and J lost 0, with 11 bases in between. Germline CDR1 is SGHVT and CDR2 is SQSDAQ.

The J gene is TRBJ2-2, the V gene TRBV10-1, with a possible D match to TRBD2 (6 bases). This CDR3 is 14 amino acids long. Trimming pared 4 bases from V and 3 bases from J, leaving 9 bases between. Germline V CDR1 and CDR2: WNHNN, SYGVQD (reference sequence). The CDR3 sequence is CASSGGEYTGELFF. DNA of the CDR3: TGCGCCAGCAGTGGGGGGGAGTACACCGGGGAGCTGTTTTTT.

The CDR3: CASSHQSGRSYNEQFF. Written as DNA, the CDR3 is TGTGCCAGCAGTCACCAGAGCGGGAGATCCTACAATGAGCAGTTCTTC. The chain is built from TRBV11-3 and TRBJ2-1, with TRBD2 matching over 8 bases. Trimming at V came to 6 bases and at J to 1 base, leaving 8 bases not matched to a gene. Germline V gene data show CDR1 as SGHNT and CDR2 as YENEEA. The CDR3 extends over 16 amino acids.

The chain is built from TRBV7-9 and TRBJ2-1, with 15 bases identical to TRBD2. CDR3 length: 19 amino acids. CDR1 is SEHNR and CDR2 is FQNEAQ in the germline V gene (reference sequence). With 5 bases clipped from V and 9 bases from J, the junction kept 17 bases outside the gene matches. The chain's CDR3 is CASSNQGGLAGGPVGEQFF. CDR3 bases: TGTGCCAGCAGCAATCAGGGCGGACTAGCGGGAGGGCCTGTCGGTGAGCAGTTCTTC.

This clone was observed a single time. This chain joins TRBV27 and TRBJ2-7; 9 nucleotides line up with TRBD1. This CDR3 contains 14 residues. Germline V gene sequence: CDR1 MNHEY, CDR2 SMNVEV (reference sequence). The trim removed 5 bases at V and 3 bases at J, leaving 5 bases unmatched. This CDR3 reads CASSHRDRVYEQYF. As DNA, the CDR3 is TGTGCCAGCAGTCACCGGGACAGGGTCTACGAGCAGTACTTC.

This clone was observed a handful of times. The genes are TRBV6-1 and TRBJ1-1, with D uncertain. This CDR3 contains 14 residues. CDR1 is MNHNS, CDR2 SASEGT, per germline. The V gene lost 4 bases and the J gene lost 8 bases, with 17 bases spanning the gap. The CDR3 reads CASSAPSDGGEAFF. The CDR3 DNA sequence: TGTGCCAGCAGTGCCCCCTCGGATGGAGGCGAAGCTTTCTTT.

V and J are TRBV7-9 and TRBJ1-1, with 7 bases lining up with TRBD1. The CDR3 is made up of 12 amino acids. From germline, CDR1 is SEHNR and CDR2 FQNEAQ (reference sequence). The V segment lost 5 bases and the J segment 7 bases; nucleotides outside the gene matches: 4. CDR3 protein: CASSPDRIEAFF. The CDR3 DNA reads TGTGCCAGCAGCCCGGACAGGATTGAAGCTTTCTTT. Full variable domain (outside the CDR3, taken from reference TRBV7-9 and TRBJ1-1): DTGVSQNPRHKITKRGQNVTFRCDPISEHNRLYWYRQTLGQGPEFLTYFQNEAQLEKSRLLSDRFSAERPKGSFSTLEIQRTEQGDSAMYLCASSPDRIEAFFGQGTRLTVV.

V gene TRBV2 combines with J gene TRBJ2-1; D call uncertain. Germline V gives CDR1 SNHLY, CDR2 FYNNEI. The CDR3 is 15 amino acids. The ends were cut back, 6 bases at V and 7 bases at J, with 19 bases in the middle. The CDR3: CASRMDPTYVNEQFF. DNA of the CDR3: TGTGCCAGCAGGATGGACCCGACCTACGTGAATGAGCAGTTCTTC. The full variable domain, with the rest looked up from reference TRBV2 and TRBJ2-1, is EPEVTQTPSHQVTQMGQEVILRCVPISNHLYFYWYRQILGQKVEFLVSFYNNEISEKSEIFDDQFSVERPDGSNFTLKIRSTKLEDSAMYFCASRMDPTYVNEQFFGPGTRLTVL.

V gene TRBV27 combines with J gene TRBJ2-1; 10 positions match TRBD2. V lost 3 bases and J lost 8; bases outside the gene matches: 13. The germline V gene has CDR1 MNHEY and CDR2 SMNVEV (reference sequence). The CDR3 is made up of 17 amino acids. CDR3 DNA: TGTGCCAGCAGTTTTGGTCTGAGGAGCGGGAGGGATTATGAGCAGTTCTTC. Translation gives CASSFGLRSGRDYEQFF.

This clone was recorded once. The chain employs TRBV7-6 and TRBJ2-5, with TRBD2 matching 10 bases. The ends lost 5 bases at V and 2 bases at J; junction bases unmatched: 8. The CDR3 runs 16 residues. CDR1 is SGHVS and CDR2 is FNYEAQ in the germline V gene. For the CDR3, the DNA is TGTGCCAGCAGCCGTCGGACTAGCGGAGATCAAGAGACCCAGTACTTC. Its translation is CASSRRTSGDQETQYF.

The V call is TRBV10-3, the J call TRBJ1-6; TRBD1 aligns across 7 bases. Germline lookup yields CDR1 ENHRY and CDR2 SYGVKD. The CDR3 sequence is 15 residues long. V was clipped by 3 bases and J by 6 bases; unmatched bases: 5. This chain's CDR3 is CAISDTGTANSPLHF. In DNA form, the CDR3 reads TGTGCCATCAGTGATACCGGGACAGCTAATTCACCCCTCCACTTT.

This sequence joins TRBV6-4 and TRBJ2-3; D is unclear. The length of the CDR3 is 9 residues. Trimming took 7 bases from V and 4 from J, leaving 0 bases between them. Germline values: CDR1 MRHNA, CDR2 SNTAGT. As DNA, the CDR3 is TGTGCCAGCACAGATACGCAGTATTTT. Its protein is CASTDTQYF.

V usage is TRBV28 and J usage is TRBJ2-3; TRBD1 agrees at 9 bases. Unmatched junction bases numbered 7, after V lost 3 bases and J lost 3 bases. This CDR3 has 16 residues. Germline values: CDR1 MDHEN, CDR2 SYDVKM. The CDR3 is CASSFLRDRVTDTQYF. DNA for the CDR3: TGTGCCAGCAGTTTCCTCCGGGACAGGGTAACAGATACGCAGTATTTT.

The genes are TRBV29-1 and TRBJ2-1; the match to TRBD2 covers 10 bases. The trim removed 6 bases at V and 4 bases at J, leaving 6 bases unmatched. The V gene's germline CDR1 is SQVTM and CDR2 ANQGSEA. The CDR3 is 14 residues long. The CDR3 region is CSVTSSGGYNEQFF. CDR3 DNA: TGCAGCGTGACTTCTAGCGGGGGTTACAATGAGCAGTTCTTC.